The rows below give T cell receptor beta chains drawn from one sample of a study of post-analysis software for immune sequencing data. TCRdb re-called the PCR reads with MiXCR, one entry per CDR3 protein. This repertoire shows 650,000 to 850,000 distinct CDR3 sequences, 46% found once; its top ten account for 4% to 5%. Sequenced: blood. These receptors originate from a girl aged 5 to 17 with multiple sclerosis. CDR3s include the opening cysteine and the closing phenylalanine or tryptophan. D genes are given only for firm matches. Part of the rows lack a size; the others show once, few, many or a class for expanded clones.

d_gene,abundance,v_gene,j_gene,CDR3nt,CDR3aa
.,.,TRBV5-6,TRBJ2-1,TGTGCCAGCAGCTTGGGGGATAGCGCCAATGAGCAGTTCTTC,CASSLGDSANEQFF
.,.,TRBV7-9,TRBJ1-4,TGTGCCAGCGTGGTGACAGCCAACCGTAATGAAAAACTGTTTTTT,CASVVTANRNEKLFF
TRBD2,many,TRBV6-5,TRBJ2-5,TGTGCCAGCAGTTACTCCGGGACTAGCGGCCAAGAGACCCAGTACTTC,CASSYSGTSGQETQYF
.,.,TRBV29-1,TRBJ2-5,TGCAGCGCCGACAAGGGGGGGGAGACCCAGTACTTC,CSADKGGETQYF
TRBD1,few,TRBV9,TRBJ1-2,TGTGCCAGCAGCAAAGTCGGACAGGGGGCCAACTATGGCTACACCTTC,CASSKVGQGANYGYTF
TRBD2,.,TRBV29-1,TRBJ2-1,TGCAGCGTTGAAGGGACTAGCGGGAGGGCCACGTACAATGAGCAGTTCTTC,CSVEGTSGRATYNEQFF
TRBD1,.,TRBV6-1,TRBJ1-5,TGTGCCAGCCGGGACAGGGCGGGACCCCAGCATTTT,CASRDRAGPQHF
.,.,TRBV5-1,TRBJ2-5,TGCGCCAGCAGCGACTGGCAAGAGACCCAGTACTTC,CASSDWQETQYF
.,few,TRBV15,TRBJ2-1,TGTGCCACCAGCAGAGTAAGGGCTGGGTCCTACAATGAGCAGTTCTTC,CATSRVRAGSYNEQFF
.,.,TRBV27,TRBJ1-2,TGTGCCAGCAGTTTAAGAGGGTTCCCTGGCTACACCTTC,CASSLRGFPGYTF
TRBD1,.,TRBV27,TRBJ1-2,TGTGCCAGCATAGGGACAGGGGCCTATGGCTACACCTTC,CASIGTGAYGYTF
.,.,TRBV9,TRBJ2-1,TGTGCCAGCAGCCTTGGACTCGTAGGGCCAGAGCAGTTCTTC,CASSLGLVGPEQFF
.,few,TRBV20-1,TRBJ2-1,TGCAGTGCTAGAGATCCAAGGGGGAGCTCCTACAATGAGCAGTTCTTC,CSARDPRGSSYNEQFF
.,few,TRBV15,TRBJ1-1,TGTGCCACCAGCAGAGGTAACACTGAAGCTTTCTTT,CATSRGNTEAFF
TRBD1,few,TRBV20-1,TRBJ2-7,TGCAGTGCGAGGACAGGGGGCCAGGACGGGCGAATCTACGAGCAGTACTTC,CSARTGGQDGRIYEQYF
TRBD1,.,TRBV4-1,TRBJ1-6,TGCGCCAGCAGCCAAGAGGTCTTACAGGGGATTTCACCCCTCCACTTT,CASSQEVLQGISPLHF
TRBD2,few,TRBV15,TRBJ2-3,TGTGCCACCAGCAGAGCTCTTAGCGGGAAGGCAGATACGCAGTATTTT,CATSRALSGKADTQYF
TRBD1,.,TRBV20-1,TRBJ2-5,TGCGGAGGACAGGACCAAGAGACCCAGTACTTC,CGGQDQETQYF
TRBD2,.,TRBV10-3,TRBJ2-5,TGTGCCATCAGTGAGCAGGGAGGGGAAGAGACCCAGTACTTC,CAISEQGGEETQYF
.,.,TRBV6-5,TRBJ1-4,TGTGCCAGCAGTTACGGGGGTACAACTAATGAAAAACTGTTTTTT,CASSYGGTTNEKLFF
.,.,TRBV15,TRBJ2-6,TGTGCCACCAGCAGAGATGTTGGGGCCAACGTCCTGACTTTC,CATSRDVGANVLTF
.,few,TRBV20-1,TRBJ2-5,TGCAGTGCTAGTGGAACGAGAGACAGATACCAAGAGACCCAGTACTTC,CSASGTRDRYQETQYF
TRBD2,once,TRBV11-2,TRBJ2-7,TGTGCCAGCAGCTTACGACTAGCGGGAAAGAGCTCCTACAATGAGCAGTACTTC,CASSLRLAGKSSYNEQYF
.,few,TRBV20-1,TRBJ2-3,TGCAGTGCTATAGGGCCGCGGAGGGCTAGCACAGATACGCAGTATTTT,CSAIGPRRASTDTQYF
.,.,TRBV9,TRBJ2-2,TGTGCCAGCAGCGTATCACAGACTACCGGGGAGCTGTTTTTT,CASSVSQTTGELFF
.,.,TRBV6-1,TRBJ2-1,TGTGCCAGCAGTGAAGAGGGTCAATGGGGAGGCTCCTACAATGAGCAGTTCTTC,CASSEEGQWGGSYNEQFF
TRBD2,.,TRBV2,TRBJ2-7,TGTGCCAGCAGTGAGGCGGGACTAGCGGGAGGGTCCTACGAGCAGTACTTC,CASSEAGLAGGSYEQYF
.,.,TRBV12-3/TRBV12-4,TRBJ2-2,TGTGCCAGCCATATGGGCAATGGGGACACCGGGGAGCTGTTTTTT,CASHMGNGDTGELFF
.,few,TRBV20-1,TRBJ2-7,TGCAGTGCTAGAGATTTGGGGGAAGGCTCCTACGAGCAGTACTTC,CSARDLGEGSYEQYF
.,.,TRBV10-3,TRBJ2-7,TGTGCCATCAGTGAGGGACGTGAACAGGGTAGGACTTACGAGCAGTACTTC,CAISEGREQGRTYEQYF
.,few,TRBV9,TRBJ1-2,TGTGCCAGCAGCGCCTGGGGGGAGAACTATGGCTACACCTTC,CASSAWGENYGYTF
TRBD2,.,TRBV2,TRBJ2-5,TGTGCCAGCAGTGAAACGCTAGCGGGAAATAGGCAGTACTTC,CASSETLAGNRQYF
.,.,TRBV5-1,TRBJ1-2,TGCGCCAGCAGCCAAGGCGAATACTATGGCTACACCTTC,CASSQGEYYGYTF